Shown below are 24 T cell receptor beta chains from a single sample sequenced in a study of beta chain features in type 1 diabetes. What these receptors recognize is not known. Reverse transcribing all isolated RNA meant expressed TCRB transcripts were sequenced. Measured with immunoSEQ multiplex PCR; TCRdb has only the in-frame clones, and not every one. The table includes roughly 350,000 clones, around 10% detected once. Study observations and caveats: TCRB CDR3s from Type 1 diabetes patients were moderately but significantly shorter in all four CD4+ subsets.

What was sequenced was central memory CD4+ T cells from blood. These receptors were taken from a man aged 25 to 40 with type 1 diabetes.

This clone was counted a few times. The CDR3 DNA sequence: TGCGCCAGCGGTAAGGAGCAGGGATTCGGCTACACCTTC. It is translated as CASGKEQGFGYTF. The chain recombines TRBV5-1 with TRBJ1-2; weak D call: TRBD1 (5 bases). CDR1 SGHRS and CDR2 YFSETQ come from the germline V gene. The CDR3 is 13 amino acids. Trimming removed 7 bases from V and 8 bases from J, with 18 bases in between.

This clone came up a few times. V is TRBV28 and J is TRBJ2-5; 9 bases are a match to TRBD1. J was trimmed by 5 bases and V by 2 bases; bases with no gene match: 6. The CDR3 runs to 15 residues. Germline CDR1 is MDHEN and CDR2 is SYDVKM. CDR3: CASSLAGQGGETQYF. In DNA, the CDR3 is TGTGCCAGCAGTTTAGCGGGACAGGGAGGGGAGACCCAGTACTTC.

The J gene is TRBJ2-3, the V gene TRBV30; 8 bases fit TRBD1. The CDR3 length is 15 residues. Germline trimming cut 6 bases from V and 0 bases from J; bases unmatched to any gene: 8. Germline V gene data show CDR1 as GTSNPN and CDR2 as SVGIG (reference sequence). The CDR3 sequence is CACPRTGTSTDTQYF. CDR3 coding DNA: TGTGCCTGCCCTAGGACAGGGACTAGCACAGATACGCAGTATTTT.

This clone was detected a few times. The gene calls are TRBV6-5 and TRBJ2-7; D remains unclear. Trimming left V 2 bases short and J 3 bases short, with 11 bases between. Looked up from germline, CDR1 is MNHEY and CDR2 is SVGAGI. The CDR3 length is 14 residues. The CDR3 DNA follows: TGTGCCAGCAGTTACCCCGGACCTAACTACGAGCAGTACTTC. This translates into CASSYPGPNYEQYF.

This clone was counted a few times. The rearrangement joins TRBV6-6 to TRBJ1-4; possible D gene TRBD1, 6 bases. Germline V gene sequence: CDR1 MNHNY, CDR2 SVGAGI (reference sequence). The CDR3 is 13 residues long. The V end was cut by 6 bases, the J end by 5 bases, with 10 bases between. CDR3 bases: TGTGCCAGCAGATCCGGACAGAATGAAAAACTGTTTTTT. This codes for CASRSGQNEKLFF.

A few counts support this clone. The rearrangement joins TRBV5-1 to TRBJ2-5; 11 nucleotides match TRBD2. V gave up 2 bases and J gave up 5 bases; unmatched junction bases: 5. The CDR3 loop spans 15 amino acids. The germline V gene encodes CDR1 SGHRS and CDR2 YFSETQ. CDR3 sequence: CASSLSGTSGETQYF. CDR3 nucleotides: TGCGCCAGCAGCTTATCCGGGACTAGCGGTGAGACCCAGTACTTC.

This clone was seen only a few times. This chain links TRBV6-6 with TRBJ2-7; no clear D gene. This CDR3 has 13 residues. V lost 7 bases to trimming and J lost 1 base, with 11 bases between them. Germline V gene data show CDR1 as MNHNY and CDR2 as SVGAGI (reference sequence). The CDR3 here is CASKQMQSYEQYF. As DNA, the CDR3 is TGTGCCAGCAAGCAGATGCAATCCTACGAGCAGTACTTC.

This clone was detected only a few times. CDR3 protein: CASSIDSPNYGYTF. The CDR3 DNA follows: TGTGCCAGTAGTATAGACTCTCCTAACTATGGCTACACCTTC. The genes are TRBV19 and TRBJ1-2; no definite D call. V was cut by 0 bases and J by 0 bases, with 5 bases left in between. The CDR3 is 14 residues long. The germline V gene has CDR1 LNHDA and CDR2 SQIVND (reference sequence).

This clone has ten or more counts. This chain connects TRBV10-3 to TRBJ1-4; 7 nucleotides match TRBD1. Germline V CDR1 and CDR2: ENHRY, SYGVKD. This CDR3 has 16 amino acids. J lost 2 bases, V lost 2 bases, and 5 bases had no gene match. In nucleotides, the CDR3 is TGTGCCATCAGTGAGGTCACGGGACAGACTAATGAAAAACTGTTTTTT. Amino acid sequence: CAISEVTGQTNEKLFF.

The chain has TRBV7-9 and TRBJ2-6, with D possibly matching TRBD2 (5 bases). CDR1 is SEHNR, CDR2 FQNEAQ, per germline (reference sequence). The V end was cut by 0 bases, the J end by 2 bases, with 14 bases between. The CDR3 spans 18 residues. CDR3 amino acids: CASSLAKLVGAGANVLTF. CDR3 in DNA: TGTGCCAGCAGCTTAGCGAAACTAGTGGGAGCTGGGGCCAACGTCCTGACTTTC.

This clone has more than one count but fewer than ten. The chain links TRBV25-1 to TRBJ1-1, with D unclear. Trimming shortened V by 4 bases and J by 11 bases, and 11 bases separated the two germline ends. The CDR3 runs 11 residues. Germline assignment: CDR1 MGHDK and CDR2 SYGVNS. The CDR3 protein is CASSVVRKAFF. The CDR3 nucleotides read TGTGCCAGCAGTGTAGTCCGCAAGGCTTTCTTT.

This clone was observed a handful of times. V gene TRBV10-3 combines with J gene TRBJ1-4, with D possibly being TRBD1 (5 bases). Trimming took off 2 bases at V and 0 bases at J, with 10 bases between the two ends. The CDR3 sequence is 16 residues long. CDR1 is ENHRY, CDR2 SYGVKD, per germline. The CDR3, as DNA: TGTGCCATCAGTGAGAAGGACATCGCAACTAATGAAAAACTGTTTTTT. Residues: CAISEKDIATNEKLFF.

J is TRBJ2-1 and V is TRBV18; perhaps TRBD2 as D (6 bases). Trimming left V 3 bases short and J 6 bases short, with 12 bases between. The CDR3 runs to 14 residues. Germline CDR1 and CDR2: KGHSH and LQKENI. Here the CDR3 DNA reads TGTGCCAGCTCACCGCGAGGAGGGGTCAATGAGCAGTTCTTC. It translates to CASSPRGGVNEQFF.

This clone was seen only a few times. The chain carries TRBV7-6 and TRBJ2-7; 11 bases are shared with TRBD1. With V trimmed by 3 bases and J by 4 bases, 5 bases remained unmatched. Germline CDR1 reads SGHVS; CDR2 reads FNYEAQ. CDR3 length: 15 residues. CDR3: CASSFPGTGGYEQYF. The CDR3 nucleotides read TGTGCCAGCAGCTTCCCTGGGACAGGGGGTTACGAGCAGTACTTC.

The chain has TRBV27 and TRBJ2-1; 8 bases fit TRBD2. Unmatched junction bases numbered 14, after V lost 4 bases and J lost 12 bases. This CDR3 has 15 amino acids. Germline lookup yields CDR1 MNHEY and CDR2 SMNVEV (reference sequence). The CDR3 DNA is TGTGCCAGCAGTTCCGCGGGGGCGGGGGGCCAGGGGCAGTTCTTC. It yields the protein CASSSAGAGGQGQFF.

Note on this clone: This likely came from a read error, as a far larger clone is one base away. The genes are TRBV6-6 and TRBJ2-5; D uncertain. The CDR3 runs to 13 residues. V was pared by 0 bases and J by 4 bases, with 6 bases between. Looked up from germline, CDR1 is MNHNY and CDR2 is SVGAGI (reference sequence). CDR3 sequence: CASSYSKRETQYF. Written as DNA, the CDR3 is TGTGCCAGCAGTTACTCGAAGAGAGAGACCCAGTACTTC.

This clone showed up just a few times. The chain links TRBV6-5 to TRBJ2-7; D assignment may be TRBD1 or TRBD2 (5 bases each). The CDR3 runs to 13 residues. V shed 4 bases and J shed 0 bases, with 7 bases lying between them. Germline V CDR1 and CDR2: MNHEY, SVGAGI. CDR3 loop: CASSWDGSYEQYF. CDR3 nucleotides: TGTGCCAGCAGTTGGGACGGCTCCTACGAGCAGTACTTC.

This clone was detected a few times. V gene TRBV18 combines with J gene TRBJ1-5; D possibly corresponds to TRBD1 (6 bases). The V gene's germline CDR1 is KGHSH and CDR2 LQKENI. This CDR3 is 18 amino acids long. Trimming left V 3 bases short and J 1 base short, with 19 bases between. The CDR3 bases are TGTGCCAGCTCACCCCAGGGACCGGGGGGCGGGAGCAATCAGCCCCAGCATTTT. Translating gives CASSPQGPGGGSNQPQHF.

In DNA form, the CDR3 reads TGCGCCAGCAGCCAAGGAGGCCGGACAGGGAGTGAAAAACTGTTTTTT. Translated, it gives CASSQGGRTGSEKLFF. V and J are TRBV4-1 and TRBJ1-4; 8 nucleotides match TRBD1. J gave up 7 bases and V 1 base, and 8 bases lay outside the gene matches. This CDR3 spans 16 amino acids. Per germline, CDR1 MGHRA and CDR2 YSYEKL.

This clone has just a few counts. This chain joins TRBV5-1 and TRBJ2-7; D may be TRBD1 or TRBD2 (5 bases each). Germline V gene data show CDR1 as SGHRS and CDR2 as YFSETQ. This CDR3 region has 19 residues. Trimming removed 0 bases at V and 4 bases at J, with 26 bases between. As DNA, the CDR3 is TGCGCCAGCAGCTTGGCCGGGGTAGGGGAAGCAAGGGCGGTATACGAGCAGTACTTC. Translating gives CASSLAGVGEARAVYEQYF.

This clone showed up just a few times. The chain joins TRBV7-8 to TRBJ2-7; possibly TRBD1 for D (5 bases). Germline CDR1 and CDR2: SGHVS and FQNEAQ. Trimming shortened V by 1 base and J by 7 bases, and 14 bases separated the two germline ends. The CDR3 totals 14 residues. CDR3 nucleotide sequence: TGTGCCAGCAGCTTAGACCAGGGCTCAAGGGAGCAGTACTTC. Protein: CASSLDQGSREQYF.

This clone was seen only a few times. The chain recombines TRBV5-4 with TRBJ2-1, with D unresolved. Germline assignment: CDR1 SGHNT and CDR2 YYREEE (reference sequence). This CDR3 has 11 residues. V was trimmed by 1 base and J by 9 bases, leaving 5 bases between them. CDR3 nucleotides: TGTGCCAGCAGCTTGTATAGTGAGCAGTTCTTC. This translates into CASSLYSEQFF.

This clone has a handful of counts. V is TRBV7-2 and J is TRBJ2-7; no firm D call. This CDR3 is built from 14 residues. Trimming cost V 0 bases and J 2 bases, with 8 bases left between them. Germline V gives CDR1 SGHTA, CDR2 FQGNSA. This CDR3 reads CASSLASPAYEQYF. In DNA, the CDR3 is TGTGCCAGCAGCTTAGCATCCCCAGCCTACGAGCAGTACTTC.

In its sample, this clone was seen a few times. V and J are TRBV5-1 and TRBJ1-1; D not certain. Germline V gene data show CDR1 as SGHRS and CDR2 as YFSETQ. The CDR3 spans 14 residues. Deletions cut 4 bases from V and 4 bases from J, with 14 bases between. Here the CDR3 reads CASSVEASGTEAFF. The CDR3 region has the DNA TGCGCCAGCAGCGTCGAGGCTTCTGGCACTGAAGCTTTCTTT.